The 30 T cell receptor beta chains given below trace back to one sample, sequenced in a study of blood T cell repertoires in COVID-19. The data were produced by immunoSEQ multiplex PCR, yet TCRdb's version contains in-frame clones alone and is incomplete. The data show around 170,000 clones, with approximately 91% seen just once and 0.53% held by the top ten. The sequenced sample consisted of peripheral blood. The receptors originated from a man aged 50 to 60 with acute or convalescent COVID-19.

The J gene is TRBJ1-1, the V gene TRBV29-1; 8 bases align to TRBD1. Germline V gene data show CDR1 as SQVTM and CDR2 as ANQGSEA. Trimming cost V 4 bases and J 1 base; bases outside gene matches: 5. The CDR3 totals 14 residues. In nucleotides, the CDR3 is TGCAGCGTTGTACACGGGACAGGGAACACTGAAGCTTTCTTT. The encoded protein is CSVVHGTGNTEAFF.

The chain has TRBV9 and TRBJ1-6; 7 positions agree with TRBD1. This CDR3 is built from 16 residues. After removal of 3 bases from V and 5 bases from J, the junction contained 8 bases not matched to a gene. The germline V gene encodes CDR1 SGDLS and CDR2 YYNGEE. The DNA for the CDR3 is TGTGCCAGCAGCGCCGGGTTAGGGGGCCATAATTCACCCCTCCACTTT. This sequence encodes CASSAGLGGHNSPLHF.

V usage is TRBV19 and J usage is TRBJ1-5; weak D call: TRBD1 (5 bases). The CDR3 covers 15 residues. With 5 bases removed from V and 0 bases from J, the gap between germline ends came to 11 bases. Germline assignment: CDR1 LNHDA and CDR2 SQIVND (reference sequence). The CDR3 loop reads CASSYQGDSNQPQHF. The CDR3 coding sequence is TGTGCCAGTAGTTACCAGGGCGATAGCAATCAGCCCCAGCATTTT.

This clone showed up just once. Here the CDR3 reads CASGPPGSYEQYF. For the CDR3, the DNA is TGTGCCAGCGGCCCTCCGGGCTCCTACGAGCAGTACTTC. The chain recombines TRBV2 with TRBJ2-7; no clear D gene. Trimming took off 8 bases at V and 0 bases at J, with 11 bases between the two ends. This CDR3 is 13 amino acids long. Per germline, CDR1 SNHLY and CDR2 FYNNEI. Together with reference TRBV2 and TRBJ2-7, the CDR3 gives the full variable domain: EPEVTQTPSHQVTQMGQEVILRCVPISNHLYFYWYRQILGQKVEFLVSFYNNEISEKSEIFDDQFSVERPDGSNFTLKIRSTKLEDSAMYFCASGPPGSYEQYFGPGTRLTVT.

V gene TRBV15 combines with J gene TRBJ2-3, with a tentative D call TRBD2 (7 bases). Trimming took off 1 base at V and 0 bases at J, with 14 bases between the two ends. Germline-derived CDR1 and CDR2 are LNHNV and YYDKDF (reference sequence). The CDR3 runs to 17 residues. CDR3 sequence reads: CATSRALGGLSTDTQYF. CDR3 in DNA: TGTGCCACCAGCAGAGCCCTCGGGGGGCTCAGCACAGATACGCAGTATTTT.

The J gene is TRBJ1-3, the V gene TRBV5-5; D is ambiguous. Germline V lookup: CDR1 SGHKS, CDR2 YYEKEE (reference sequence). The germline V and J ends were trimmed by 5 bases and 6 bases, with 18 bases remaining between them. This CDR3 spans 15 amino acids. The CDR3 sequence: CASRPLPNQENTIYF. CDR3 coding DNA: TGTGCCAGCAGGCCCTTGCCGAATCAGGAAAACACCATATATTTT.

This clone was seen only a few times. This chain uses TRBV19 with TRBJ2-7; TRBD1 aligns across 7 bases. The length of the CDR3 is 14 residues. J gave up 2 bases and V 2 bases, and 3 bases lay outside the gene matches. Germline V gives CDR1 LNHDA, CDR2 SQIVND (reference sequence). CDR3 sequence (DNA): TGTGCCAGTAGTATATTGACAGGGACCTACGAGCAGTACTTC. Translated: CASSILTGTYEQYF.

The chain uses TRBV5-1 and TRBJ2-2; TRBD2 agrees at 7 bases. This CDR3 spans 13 amino acids. CDR1 and CDR2 from the germline V gene are SGHRS and YFSETQ. The V segment lost 4 bases and the J segment 7 bases; nucleotides outside the gene matches: 4. The chain's CDR3 is CASSPREGGELFF. CDR3 nucleotide sequence: TGCGCCAGCAGCCCGAGGGAGGGCGGGGAGCTGTTTTTT.

The chain recombines TRBV10-2 with TRBJ2-3; 9 nucleotides agree with TRBD2. The CDR3 is 17 residues long. CDR1 and CDR2 (germline): WSHSY, SAAADI. V lost 0 bases to trimming and J lost 5 bases; unmatched junction nucleotides: 9. This CDR3 reads CASSESVGRGGEDTQYF. The CDR3 bases are TGCGCCAGCAGTGAGTCGGTCGGGCGGGGGGGCGAAGATACGCAGTATTTT.

J is TRBJ2-7 and V is TRBV6-1; tentative D call: TRBD2 (6 bases). CDR3 length equals 13 residues. Germline values: CDR1 MNHNS, CDR2 SASEGT. Trimming took off 2 bases at V and 2 bases at J, with 7 bases between the two ends. The CDR3 region has the DNA TGTGCCAGCAGTGAATGGGGGGCCTACGAGCAGTACGTC. It specifies CASSEWGAYEQYV.

This clone has a handful of counts. V is TRBV15 and J is TRBJ1-5, with 9 bases aligning to TRBD1. CDR1 is LNHNV and CDR2 is YYDKDF in the germline V gene (reference sequence). The V and J ends lost 3 bases and 7 bases, in that order; junction bases with no gene match: 7. The CDR3 runs to 15 residues. The CDR3 DNA reads TGTGCCACCAGCAGTAGACAGGGGGTGCGGCAGCCCCAGCATTTT. This gives the protein CATSSRQGVRQPQHF. The complete variable domain, with remaining parts taken from reference TRBV15 and TRBJ1-5, reads DAMVIQNPRYQVTQFGKPVTLSCSQTLNHNVMYWYQQKSSQAPKLLFHYYDKDFNNEADTPDNFQSRRPNTSFCFLDIRSPGLGDTAMYLCATSSRQGVRQPQHFGDGTRLSIL.

J is TRBJ1-6 and V is TRBV4-3, with 8 bases lining up with TRBD1. V shed 1 base, J shed 10 bases, and the junction held 6 bases outside the gene matches. Germline V gives CDR1 LGHNA, CDR2 YSLEER. This CDR3 has 15 amino acids. Here the CDR3 reads CASSQGQGNGSPLHF. The DNA for the CDR3 is TGCGCCAGCAGCCAAGGACAGGGGAACGGCTCACCCCTCCACTTT.

Notes on this clone: The junction does not match germline at one end; this may be a read error. The CDR3 coding sequence is TGTGCCAGCAGCGAGACTAGCGGGAACGCCGGGGAGCTGTTTTTT. It is translated as CASSETSGNAGELFF. The chain employs TRBV7-2 and TRBJ2-2; 11 positions agree with TRBD2. Germline V gene data show CDR1 as SGHTA and CDR2 as FQGNSA. The CDR3 runs 15 residues.

The V gene is TRBV3-1 (or the pseudogene TRBV3-2), the J gene TRBJ2-7, with a weak D call TRBD1 (6 bases). Trimming took off 1 base at V and 8 bases at J, with 12 bases between the two ends. CDR3 length equals 13 residues. Per the germline V gene, CDR1 is LGHDT and CDR2 is YNNKEL (reference sequence). The CDR3 loop reads CASSQGQDGQQYV. The CDR3 nucleotides are TGTGCCAGCAGCCAAGGACAGGATGGGCAGCAGTACGTC.

V is TRBV28 and J is TRBJ2-7, with D maybe TRBD1 (5 bases). CDR3 size: 16 residues. Germline values: CDR1 MDHEN, CDR2 SYDVKM. The ends were cut back, 5 bases at V and 0 bases at J, with 17 bases in the middle. The CDR3 DNA reads as TGTGCCAGCAGTCCGTGGGGCAGAGGCAACTCCTACGAGCAGTACTTC. Translation gives CASSPWGRGNSYEQYF.

The V gene is TRBV29-1, the J gene TRBJ2-3, with 11 bases lining up with TRBD1. The CDR3 covers 14 residues. Germline V gene lookup returns CDR1 SQVTM and CDR2 ANQGSEA. The J segment lost 6 bases and the V segment lost 3 bases, leaving 5 bases of the junction unmatched. The DNA for the CDR3 is TGCAGCGTTGACGGGACAGGGGGATCGGATACGCAGTATTTT. It specifies CSVDGTGGSDTQYF.

The chain carries TRBV27 and TRBJ2-1, with 10 nucleotides matching TRBD2. There are 15 residues in the CDR3. J gave up 4 bases and V 5 bases, and 5 bases lay outside the gene matches. Germline values: CDR1 MNHEY, CDR2 SMNVEV (reference sequence). DNA of the CDR3: TGTGCCAGCAGTCACGGGACTAGCGCTTACAATGAGCAGTTCTTC. Translation gives CASSHGTSAYNEQFF.

V is TRBV6-5 and J is TRBJ2-7; 7 positions match TRBD1. Germline assignment: CDR1 MNHEY and CDR2 SVGAGI. V lost 2 bases, J lost 3 bases, and 4 bases stayed unmatched. This CDR3 region has 14 residues. The DNA of the CDR3 is TGTGCCAGCAGTTACGCAAGACAGGGCTACGAGCAGTACTTC. Amino acid sequence: CASSYARQGYEQYF.

The chain links TRBV5-4 to TRBJ1-1, with a weak D call TRBD1 (6 bases). This CDR3 has 14 residues. The germline V and J ends were trimmed by 3 bases and 5 bases, with 14 bases remaining between them. CDR1 and CDR2 from the germline V gene are SGHNT and YYREEE (reference sequence). The CDR3 DNA sequence: TGTGCCAGCAGCTACGGGACAAGAGGGACTGAAGCTTTCTTT. Protein: CASSYGTRGTEAFF.

V usage is TRBV5-1 and J usage is TRBJ2-1; 7 nucleotides match TRBD2. CDR1 and CDR2 from the germline V gene are SGHRS and YFSETQ. There are 15 residues in the CDR3. V shed 3 bases, J shed 9 bases, and the junction held 12 bases outside the gene matches. The CDR3, as DNA: TGCGCCAGCAGCTCAGGACTAGTCGACGGAGTTGAGCAGTTCTTC. Protein sequence: CASSSGLVDGVEQFF.

The chain employs TRBV27 and TRBJ2-7; D is unresolved. V gave up 5 bases and J gave up 0 bases, with 11 bases separating them. Germline V CDR1 and CDR2: MNHEY, SMNVEV (reference sequence). The CDR3 runs to 14 residues. CDR3 bases: TGTGCCAGCAGTCTCCGGTTGCACTCCTACGAGCAGTACTTC. Translated, it gives CASSLRLHSYEQYF.

The J gene is TRBJ2-1, the V gene TRBV18, with TRBD2 matching over 8 bases. There are 15 residues in the CDR3. Trimming removed 10 bases from V and 6 bases from J; junction bases left unmatched: 14. Germline values: CDR1 KGHSH, CDR2 LQKENI. The CDR3 DNA follows: TGTGCCATCCCACCGGGGCGGGAGGATGTCAATGAGCAGTTCTTC. Amino acid sequence: CAIPPGREDVNEQFF.

The chain recombines TRBV7-8 with TRBJ2-1, with TRBD2 matching over 13 bases. J gave up 7 bases and V 5 bases, and 8 bases lay outside the gene matches. The CDR3 consists of 16 residues. The V gene's germline CDR1 is SGHVS and CDR2 FQNEAQ. Here the CDR3 DNA reads TGTGCCAGCAGCCCGCGGACTAGCGGGAGTATGAATGAGCAGTTCTTC. This sequence encodes CASSPRTSGSMNEQFF.

This rearrangement joins TRBV19 to TRBJ2-1; TRBD2 might be the D (5 bases). V was cut by 6 bases and J by 6 bases, with 12 bases left in between. CDR3 length: 13 amino acids. The germline V gene encodes CDR1 LNHDA and CDR2 SQIVND (reference sequence). CDR3 loop: CASSPYEGNEQFF. The CDR3 DNA reads as TGTGCCAGTAGCCCTTATGAGGGCAATGAGCAGTTCTTC.

This clone was picked up one time. This CDR3 is CASSYSLRGNTGELFF. CDR3 DNA sequence: TGTGCCAGCAGTTACTCGCTCAGGGGGAACACCGGGGAGCTGTTTTTT. The chain joins TRBV6-5 to TRBJ2-2; a weak D match, TRBD1 (6 bases). V dropped 0 bases and J dropped 1 base, with 9 bases sitting between them. The CDR3 sequence is 16 residues long. From germline, CDR1 is MNHEY and CDR2 SVGAGI.

This chain uses TRBV4-1 with TRBJ2-3; 13 bases agree with TRBD2. CDR3 length: 15 residues. Trimming removed 4 bases from V and 14 bases from J; junction bases left unmatched: 12. Germline values: CDR1 MGHRA, CDR2 YSYEKL. The CDR3 spells CASSPRTSGGALWYF. The CDR3 DNA is TGCGCCAGCAGCCCCCGGACTAGCGGGGGTGCGTTATGGTATTTT.

The CDR3 DNA reads TGTGCCAGCAGTCAACAGGGGTGGGATACGCAGTATTTT. As protein: CASSQQGWDTQYF. The chain carries TRBV6-2 or TRBV6-3 and TRBJ2-3; 7 bases line up with TRBD1. The CDR3 length is 13 residues. Trimming took 5 bases from V and 6 from J; bases not matched to a gene: 5. Per the germline V gene, CDR1 is MNHEY and CDR2 is SVGEGT.

J is TRBJ2-2 and V is TRBV4-2, with TRBD1 matching over 7 bases. V was clipped by 6 bases and J by 1 base; unmatched bases: 8. Germline values: CDR1 LGHNA, CDR2 YNFKEQ. The CDR3 consists of 16 residues. In DNA, the CDR3 is TGTGCCAGCAGACTCCAGGGACAGCTGAACACCGGGGAGCTGTTTTTT. It specifies CASRLQGQLNTGELFF.

This clone showed up just a few times. The chain recombines TRBV19 with TRBJ1-6; TRBD1 matches at 7 bases. The V segment lost 7 bases and the J segment 3 bases; nucleotides outside the gene matches: 3. This CDR3 region has 14 residues. Looked up from germline, CDR1 is LNHDA and CDR2 is SQIVND (reference sequence). As DNA, the CDR3 is TGTGCCAGTATGGGACAGAGCTATAATTCACCCCTCCACTTT. Its translation: CASMGQSYNSPLHF. The full variable domain, rest sourced from reference TRBV19 and TRBJ1-6, is DGGITQSPKYLFRKEGQNVTLSCEQNLNHDAMYWYRQDPGQGLRLIYYSQIVNDFQKGDIAEGYSVSREKKESFPLTVTSAQKNPTAFYLCASMGQSYNSPLHFGNGTRLTVT.

This clone was seen more than once but under ten times. This chain joins TRBV18 and TRBJ1-4; D perhaps matches TRBD1 (5 bases). Per the germline V gene, CDR1 is KGHSH and CDR2 is LQKENI. The CDR3 spans 14 residues. V lost 2 bases to trimming and J lost 4 bases, with 8 bases between them. CDR3 protein: CASSPGAVNEKLFF. CDR3 DNA sequence: TGTGCCAGCTCACCAGGGGCCGTTAATGAAAAACTGTTTTTT.